A selection of T cell receptor beta chains follows, all from one sample in a study of blood T cell repertoires in COVID-19. Repertoires were generated with immunoSEQ multiplex PCR, while TCRdb's copy carries only in-frame clones and drops some. The sample contains roughly 140,000 clones, approximately 84% of which appear only once. Sequenced sample: peripheral blood. The source is a woman aged 60 to 75 with COVID-19, enrolled during active disease. CDR3s include the opening cysteine and the closing phenylalanine or tryptophan. The D gene is left open where the match is weak. Where a row states a size, it is once, few, many or the class of an expanded clone; other rows omit it.

size	D	V	J	DNA	CDR3
.	.	TRBV10-3	TRBJ1-1	TGTGCCATCAGTGAGGAGATGAACACTGAAGCTTTCTTT	CAISEEMNTEAFF
.	.	TRBV3-1/TRBV3-2	TRBJ1-2	TGTGCCAGCAGCCAAGGGATCGGACAGCGCCACTCCTTC	CASSQGIGQRHSF
few	.	TRBV9	TRBJ2-1	TGTGCCAGCAGCGTAGACCCTAGTGTTGAGCAGTTCTTC	CASSVDPSVEQFF
.	.	TRBV7-8	TRBJ1-1	TGTGCCAGCAGCTCCTGGACAGAAATGACTGAAGCTTTCTTT	CASSSWTEMTEAFF
.	.	TRBV6-5	TRBJ2-2	TGTGCCAGCAGTTTGGACAGGAACACCGGGGAGCTGTTTTTT	CASSLDRNTGELFF
.	TRBD1	TRBV5-1	TRBJ1-2	TGCGCCAGCAGCCGCGGGACAGGGGGTAACTATGGCTACACCTTC	CASSRGTGGNYGYTF
.	TRBD1	TRBV5-1	TRBJ1-6	TGCGCCAGCAGCTTAAGTCCGGGACAGAATAATTCACCCCTCCACTTT	CASSLSPGQNNSPLHF
.	.	TRBV3-1/TRBV3-2	TRBJ1-6	TGTGCCAGCCGGGATGGTTTCGAGGGATCACCCCTCCACTTT	CASRDGFEGSPLHF
.	TRBD1	TRBV12-3/TRBV12-4	TRBJ1-5	TGTGCCAGCAGTTGGACAGGGAGTCAGCCCCAGCATTTT	CASSWTGSQPQHF
.	TRBD2	TRBV5-8	TRBJ2-3	TGTGCCAGCAGCTTCAAGCGGGAGTTTTTGGGGACAGATACGCAGTATTTT	CASSFKREFLGTDTQYF
.	.	TRBV3-1/TRBV3-2	TRBJ1-2	TGTGCCAGCAGCCAAGATACCGGGTATGGCTACACCTTC	CASSQDTGYGYTF
.	.	TRBV18	TRBJ1-5	TGTGCCAGCTCGCTTTGGCAGGGAATCAATCAGCCCCAGCATTTT	CASSLWQGINQPQHF
.	.	TRBV2	TRBJ2-1	TGTGCCAGCGGGACTGTCTACAATGAGCAGTTCTTC	CASGTVYNEQFF
.	TRBD2	TRBV12-5	TRBJ2-3	TGTGCTAGTCGATGGCGGGAGGGCACAGATACGCAGTATTTT	CASRWREGTDTQYF
.	.	TRBV5-1	TRBJ1-5	TGCGCCAGCAGCTTGGACAGCTATAGCAATCAGCCCCAGCATTTT	CASSLDSYSNQPQHF